Below are 21 T cell receptor beta chains sequenced from a single sample in a study of blood T cell repertoires in COVID-19. The data were produced by immunoSEQ multiplex PCR, yet TCRdb's version contains in-frame clones alone and is incomplete. The sample holds over 50,000 clones; 82% are singletons and the top ten take around 15%. The specimen was peripheral blood. All receptors come from a human donor in a cohort sampled during active COVID-19.

The rearrangement joins TRBV9 to TRBJ2-7, with 7 positions matching TRBD1. With V trimmed by 0 bases and J by 4 bases, 7 bases remained unmatched. CDR3 length: 15 amino acids. Looked up from germline, CDR1 is SGDLS and CDR2 is YYNGEE. CDR3 in amino acids: CASSVDAGGLYEQYF. CDR3 DNA sequence: TGTGCCAGCAGCGTAGATGCAGGGGGTCTTTACGAGCAGTACTTC.

The chain joins TRBV6-5 to TRBJ2-7, with 11 positions matching TRBD2. The germline V gene encodes CDR1 MNHEY and CDR2 SVGAGI. The V segment lost 8 bases and the J segment 6 bases; nucleotides outside the gene matches: 6. The CDR3 runs 13 residues. CDR3 bases: TGTGCCAGCTTGGAAGGGACTAGCGGCGAGCAGTACTTC. Translating it yields CASLEGTSGEQYF.

This chain connects TRBV19 to TRBJ1-1; 10 bases are a match to TRBD1. This CDR3 contains 18 residues. After removal of 8 bases from V and 2 bases from J, the junction contained 17 bases not matched to a gene. Germline V gene lookup returns CDR1 LNHDA and CDR2 SQIVND (reference sequence). The CDR3 is CASHPFRGTGVINTEAFF. The CDR3 coding sequence is TGTGCCAGTCACCCCTTCCGAGGGACAGGGGTCATTAACACTGAAGCTTTCTTT.

DNA for the CDR3: TGTGCCAGTAGTAAGACTAGCGCGACAGATACGCAGTATTTT. Protein product: CASSKTSATDTQYF. The chain is built from TRBV19 and TRBJ2-3, with 8 bases matching TRBD2. The germline V gene encodes CDR1 LNHDA and CDR2 SQIVND (reference sequence). J gave up 3 bases and V 4 bases, and 3 bases lay outside the gene matches. This CDR3 spans 14 amino acids. The full variable domain, rest sourced from reference TRBV19 and TRBJ2-3, is DGGITQSPKYLFRKEGQNVTLSCEQNLNHDAMYWYRQDPGQGLRLIYYSQIVNDFQKGDIAEGYSVSREKKESFPLTVTSAQKNPTAFYLCASSKTSATDTQYFGPGTRLTVL.

The chain employs TRBV3-1 (or the pseudogene TRBV3-2) and TRBJ2-7, with 11 nucleotides matching TRBD2. The J segment lost 7 bases and the V segment lost 0 bases, leaving 17 bases of the junction unmatched. The V gene's germline CDR1 is LGHDT and CDR2 YNNKEL (reference sequence). This CDR3 region has 19 residues. The CDR3 nucleotides read TGTGCCAGCAGCCAAGATCCAGTAGCGGGAGGGCATCCCTCGAGGGAGCAGTACTTC. Translation: CASSQDPVAGGHPSREQYF.

V gene TRBV28 combines with J gene TRBJ2-2; D may be TRBD1 (6 bases). Germline lookup yields CDR1 MDHEN and CDR2 SYDVKM. V lost 5 bases and J 4 bases, leaving 14 bases between the germline ends. There are 15 residues in the CDR3. The CDR3 DNA sequence: TGTGCCAGCAGTCGCCTGGGGGCTGGCACCGGGGAGCTGTTTTTT. Encoded protein: CASSRLGAGTGELFF. The full variable domain, with the rest looked up from reference TRBV28 and TRBJ2-2, is DVKVTQSSRYLVKRTGEKVFLECVQDMDHENMFWYRQDPGLGLRLIYFSYDVKMKEKGDIPEGYSVSREKKERFSLILESASTNQTSMYLCASSRLGAGTGELFFGEGSRLTVL.

The chain has TRBV4-1 and TRBJ1-2; 7 bases align to TRBD1. The V segment lost 1 base and the J segment 2 bases; nucleotides outside the gene matches: 4. The V gene's germline CDR1 is MGHRA and CDR2 YSYEKL. CDR3 size: 15 residues. DNA for the CDR3: TGCGCCAGCAGCCAAGCACAGGGGAGGAACTATGGCTACACCTTC. Encoded protein: CASSQAQGRNYGYTF.

DNA for the CDR3: TGTGCCAGCAGCCAAGGCACAACAGGTAACAACGAGCAGTACTTC. Translating it yields CASSQGTTGNNEQYF. This chain uses TRBV14 with TRBJ2-7; weak D call: TRBD1 (5 bases). Germline CDR1 and CDR2: SGHDN and FVKESK. Trimming removed 1 base from V and 5 bases from J, with 15 bases in between. CDR3 length: 15 residues.

The chain recombines TRBV14 with TRBJ2-3; the match to TRBD1 covers 7 bases. The CDR3 extends over 14 amino acids. Germline CDR1 and CDR2: SGHDN and FVKESK. V shed 5 bases, J shed 2 bases, and the junction held 4 bases outside the gene matches. In DNA form, the CDR3 reads TGTGCCAGCAGCGGGGGACAGTACACAGATACGCAGTATTTT. Translation gives CASSGGQYTDTQYF.

The chain recombines TRBV5-6 with TRBJ1-2; the D is unclear. Germline V gene sequence: CDR1 SGHDT, CDR2 YYEEEE. V shed 2 bases and J shed 6 bases, with 5 bases lying between them. There are 11 residues in the CDR3. CDR3 DNA sequence: TGTGCCAGCAGCTTCGGGGATGGCTACACCTTC. Translation: CASSFGDGYTF.

This chain uses TRBV6-4 with TRBJ1-3; D might be TRBD1 (5 bases). The length of the CDR3 is 18 residues. Germline V gene sequence: CDR1 MRHNA, CDR2 SNTAGT. V dropped 0 bases and J dropped 5 bases, with 20 bases sitting between them. The CDR3 DNA reads as TGTGCCAGCAGTGACTCGTGGGGGGACCCATCCCCCAGAAACACCATATATTTT. Residues: CASSDSWGDPSPRNTIYF.

The chain uses TRBV2 and TRBJ1-5; tentative D call: TRBD1 (5 bases). V was trimmed by 5 bases and J by 9 bases, leaving 23 bases between them. The CDR3 extends over 16 amino acids. The germline V gene has CDR1 SNHLY and CDR2 FYNNEI. The CDR3 loop reads CASSSRQLLQSGPQHF. CDR3 nucleotides: TGTGCCAGCAGTAGCCGACAGCTCCTACAATCAGGGCCCCAGCATTTT. Full variable domain (outside the CDR3, taken from reference TRBV2 and TRBJ1-5): EPEVTQTPSHQVTQMGQEVILRCVPISNHLYFYWYRQILGQKVEFLVSFYNNEISEKSEIFDDQFSVERPDGSNFTLKIRSTKLEDSAMYFCASSSRQLLQSGPQHFGDGTRLSIL.

This clone has only a few counts. The chain joins TRBV7-3 to TRBJ2-7, with 7 bases identical to TRBD1. This CDR3 has 13 residues. Trimming took 5 bases from V and 5 from J; bases not matched to a gene: 6. CDR1 and CDR2 (germline): SGHTA, FQGTGA. CDR3 nucleotides: TGTGCCAGCAGCCTTGACAGGGTCAACGAGCAGTACTTC. Translating it yields CASSLDRVNEQYF.

This chain joins TRBV4-2 and TRBJ2-7; D remains unclear. This CDR3 contains 14 residues. The V end was cut by 3 bases, the J end by 2 bases, with 11 bases between. Germline assignment: CDR1 LGHNA and CDR2 YNFKEQ. The CDR3 sequence: CASSHQRQAYEQYF. The DNA of the CDR3 is TGTGCCAGCAGCCATCAGCGCCAAGCCTACGAGCAGTACTTC.

The CDR3 DNA reads TGTGCCAGCAGTTCACTAGCGGGATCTTCCGGGGAGCTGTTTTTT. Translating it yields CASSSLAGSSGELFF. The chain carries TRBV6-5 and TRBJ2-2; TRBD2 aligns across 10 bases. Trimming removed 4 bases from V and 6 bases from J; junction bases left unmatched: 5. Germline V gene lookup returns CDR1 MNHEY and CDR2 SVGAGI. The length of the CDR3 is 15 residues.

The genes are TRBV30 and TRBJ1-1; TRBD1 matches 7 bases. The CDR3 loop spans 17 amino acids. Germline V lookup: CDR1 GTSNPN, CDR2 SVGIG (reference sequence). V shed 1 base and J 1 base; nucleotides not matched to a gene: 12. CDR3 coding DNA: TGTGCCTGGAGTGCCCCACAGGGGAAGAGTCCGAACACTGAAGCTTTCTTT. Translated, it gives CAWSAPQGKSPNTEAFF. The full variable domain, completed using reference TRBV30 and TRBJ1-1, is SQTIHQWPATLVQPVGSPLSLECTVEGTSNPNLYWYRQAAGRGLQLLFYSVGIGQISSEVPQNLSASRPQDRQFILSSKKLLLSDSGFYLCAWSAPQGKSPNTEAFFGQGTRLTVV.

This clone was counted only a few times. This chain connects TRBV2 to TRBJ2-7; TRBD2 agrees at 14 bases. J gave up 2 bases and V 6 bases, and 9 bases lay outside the gene matches. The length of the CDR3 is 17 residues. The germline gives CDR1 SNHLY, CDR2 FYNNEI. CDR3: CASRTGLAGAFTYEQYF. The CDR3 DNA is TGTGCCAGCAGAACGGGACTAGCGGGGGCTTTTACCTACGAGCAGTACTTC.

This sequence joins TRBV28 and TRBJ2-3, with a possible D match to TRBD2 (5 bases). V lost 5 bases, J lost 1 base, and 28 bases lay in between. Germline loops: CDR1 MDHEN, CDR2 SYDVKM. CDR3 size: 20 residues. The CDR3 region has the DNA TGTGCCAGCAGTACCGTCTGGCTGGTTGGAGGCCCGGCGGGCACAGATACGCAGTATTTT. Protein sequence: CASSTVWLVGGPAGTDTQYF.

The chain uses TRBV30 and TRBJ2-7, with TRBD2 as a possible D gene (6 bases). Germline CDR1 GTSNPN, CDR2 SVGIG (reference sequence). The V end was cut by 2 bases, the J end by 7 bases, with 18 bases between. The CDR3 runs 14 residues. The CDR3 DNA is TGTGCCTGGAGTAGGGGACTCAGAGGGACGGAGCAGTACTTC. Encoded protein: CAWSRGLRGTEQYF. Complete variable domain (other parts from reference TRBV30 and TRBJ2-7): SQTIHQWPATLVQPVGSPLSLECTVEGTSNPNLYWYRQAAGRGLQLLFYSVGIGQISSEVPQNLSASRPQDRQFILSSKKLLLSDSGFYLCAWSRGLRGTEQYFGPGTRLTVT.

This clone was observed a few times. The chain joins TRBV2 to TRBJ2-3; tentative D call: TRBD2 (5 bases). This CDR3 has 13 residues. V was cut by 6 bases and J by 2 bases, with 9 bases left in between. CDR1 and CDR2 from the germline V gene are SNHLY and FYNNEI. The CDR3 reads CASSGELTDTQYF. The CDR3 DNA sequence: TGTGCCAGCAGCGGGGAACTCACAGATACGCAGTATTTT.

This chain uses TRBV4-1 with TRBJ2-1, with a tentative D call TRBD1 (5 bases). The CDR3 totals 14 residues. Germline-derived CDR1 and CDR2 are MGHRA and YSYEKL. V was pared by 5 bases and J by 4 bases, with 12 bases between. CDR3 sequence (DNA): TGCGCCAGCAGCACCCGGACACCTTACAATGAGCAGTTCTTC. Translating gives CASSTRTPYNEQFF.